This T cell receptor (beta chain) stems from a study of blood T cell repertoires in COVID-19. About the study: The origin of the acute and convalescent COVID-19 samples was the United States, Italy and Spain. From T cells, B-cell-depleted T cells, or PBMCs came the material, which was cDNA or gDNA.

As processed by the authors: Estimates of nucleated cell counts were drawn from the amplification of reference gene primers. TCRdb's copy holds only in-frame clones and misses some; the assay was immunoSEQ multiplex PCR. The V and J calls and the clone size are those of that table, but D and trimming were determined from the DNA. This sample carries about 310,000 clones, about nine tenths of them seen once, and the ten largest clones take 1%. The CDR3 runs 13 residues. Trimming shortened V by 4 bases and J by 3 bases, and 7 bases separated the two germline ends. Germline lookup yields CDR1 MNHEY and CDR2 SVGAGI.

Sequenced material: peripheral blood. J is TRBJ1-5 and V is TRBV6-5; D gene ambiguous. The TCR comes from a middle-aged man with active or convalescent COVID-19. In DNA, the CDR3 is TGTGCCAGCAGTTGGGCGCCCAATCAGCCCCAGCATTTT. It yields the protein CASSWAPNQPQHF.